This TCR beta chain comes out of a study of Ad26.COV2.S vaccination and SARS-CoV-2 variants. Study details: Into the muscle, Ad26.COV2.S was dosed once or twice, 56 days apart.

The table came from immunoSEQ multiplex PCR; TCRdb's copy has only in-frame clones and leaves some out. The sample has a few hundred thousand clones; over 80% are singletons. The CDR3 extends over 14 amino acids. CDR1 SGHDT and CDR2 YYEEEE come from the germline V gene. V lost 4 bases to trimming and J lost 11 bases, with 19 bases between them. Concerning this clone: Its matching antigen is unknown.

Broader study findings: Ad26.COV2.S recipients had broader spike-specific TCRs (P = 0.0014).

Described treatment: some 20 received Ad26.COV2.S at low or high dose, single or two shots; several received placebo; per-sample allocation not given. Sampling occurred on day 63 after the first vaccine or placebo injection. An Ad26 vector carrying the Wuhan-strain SARS-CoV-2 spike served as the vaccine. The receptor's source is a person aged 18-65 years who received the Ad26.COV2.S COVID-19 vaccine or a placebo. The chain links TRBV5-6 to TRBJ2-1; TRBD2 might be the D (6 bases). Sequencing was performed on peripheral blood, taken in a trial of Ad26.COV2.S vaccine versus placebo. As DNA, the CDR3 is TGTGCCAGCAGCGGGGGACTGCCCTCAAGTCAGCAGTTCTTC. Encoded protein: CASSGGLPSSQQFF.